This T cell receptor beta chain was identified during a study of CD8 T cells in Susac syndrome (dated by TCRdb to about 2019). About the full investigation: The study used repertoire sequencing to test whether antigen drove CD8+ T cell activation and differentiation in Susac syndrome. CD8+ T cell repertoire clonality was compared between fewer than 13 healthy donors, approximately 14 Susac syndrome patients and 15 multiple sclerosis patients. The paper as a whole reports these results and caveats: The number of individuals in the TCR sequencing and HLA analysis was recognized as being relatively small.

RNA was extracted using the RNeasy kit, and roughly 0.5 to 1 ug of the RNA was reverse transcribed with random hexamers. TCR beta CDR3 regions were amplified with the immunoSEQ multiplex PCR assay covering 54 Vbeta and 13 Jbeta segments. To correct PCR amplification bias, a synthetic template baseline was used for both primer optimization and computational correction. The original methods were these. Reads were annotated to V, D and J genes according to IMGT and were analyzed with immunoSEQ Analyzer, with only productive sequences retained. Clonality was calculated as one minus the Shannon entropy normalized by log2 of the number of productive unique sequences. For each patient and control, public and private clones were evaluated within the 100 most prevalent clones. Clones were defined as Susac-specific when absent from the healthy and MS cohorts, from about a thousand published viral clones and from other ImmuneACCESS disease sequences. TCRdb passed the public sequencing reads through fastp at Q25 and MiXCR, retaining productive beta sequences. Rows merge per CDR3 protein into single entries with the most common DNA and genes. The V and J calls here are based on TCRdb, not the publication. The sample data list around 170,000 distinct CDR3 sequences, and around 95% of these were observed just once. The top ten constitute 0.15% to 0.2% of the sample.

High-throughput TCR beta sequencing profiled peripheral blood CD8+ and CD4+ T cells from healthy donors, Susac syndrome patients and multiple sclerosis patients. Treatment-naive patients with stable or active relapsing-remitting disease fulfilling revised McDonald criteria were used as multiple sclerosis controls. Bulk CD8+ and CD4+ T cells were purified magnetically by negative isolation, whereas CD8+ TEMRA cells were enriched by FACS. Blood was drawn into EDTA tubes, processed within 24 hours, and PBMCs were isolated by density gradient centrifugation. PBMCs intended for TCR sequencing were cryopreserved in liquid nitrogen and were subsequently thawed in a 37 degrees C water bath. The sorted or isolated CD4+, CD8+ and CD8+ TEMRA cells reached a purity of at least 90%. Concerning this clonotype itself: The antigen it recognizes is unknown. No much larger clone is present one base from it, and per-base qualities are unavailable.

Sequencing input: CD8+ T cells from PBMCs. The sequence derives from a human donor with multiple sclerosis.

The DNA is as follows: TGCGCCAGCAGCTTAGTCCAGGTACCAGAGACCCAGTACTTC. Its translation is CASSLVQVPETQYF. The chain links TRBV5-1 with TRBJ2-5; no D gene call is confident. The CDR3, from cysteine to phenylalanine, totals 14 residues. The CDR3 DNA has 42 bases and is translated from base 1. CDR1 and CDR2 were assigned from the germline V gene as SGHRS and YFSETQ. Between the V and J ends, shortened by 2 bases and 4 bases respectively, the junction contains 12 bases.